This T cell receptor beta chain emerged from a study of metastatic and nonmetastatic thyroid tumors. TCRdb ran MiXCR on the PCR reads. Counted here are some 17,000 clones, 22% occurring once; the ten biggest clones make up 21%. There were no patients who had received any treatment before thyroid surgery. The CDR3 runs to 13 residues. Germline CDR1 and CDR2: MNHNY and SVGAGI (reference sequence). The ends were cut back, 2 bases at V and 1 base at J, with 5 bases in the middle. This clone showed up many times. The clonotype originates from a female donor with papillary thyroid cancer or a benign thyroid nodule (not recorded which). Some clones in this sample may be carry-over from other donors' samples. The rearrangement links TRBV6-6 to TRBJ1-2, with TRBD1 as a possible D gene (5 bases). Sequencing was performed on adjacent normal tissue. The CDR3 reads CASSYDSNYGYTF. In DNA, the CDR3 is TGTGCCAGCAGTTACGACAGTAACTATGGCTACACCTTC.